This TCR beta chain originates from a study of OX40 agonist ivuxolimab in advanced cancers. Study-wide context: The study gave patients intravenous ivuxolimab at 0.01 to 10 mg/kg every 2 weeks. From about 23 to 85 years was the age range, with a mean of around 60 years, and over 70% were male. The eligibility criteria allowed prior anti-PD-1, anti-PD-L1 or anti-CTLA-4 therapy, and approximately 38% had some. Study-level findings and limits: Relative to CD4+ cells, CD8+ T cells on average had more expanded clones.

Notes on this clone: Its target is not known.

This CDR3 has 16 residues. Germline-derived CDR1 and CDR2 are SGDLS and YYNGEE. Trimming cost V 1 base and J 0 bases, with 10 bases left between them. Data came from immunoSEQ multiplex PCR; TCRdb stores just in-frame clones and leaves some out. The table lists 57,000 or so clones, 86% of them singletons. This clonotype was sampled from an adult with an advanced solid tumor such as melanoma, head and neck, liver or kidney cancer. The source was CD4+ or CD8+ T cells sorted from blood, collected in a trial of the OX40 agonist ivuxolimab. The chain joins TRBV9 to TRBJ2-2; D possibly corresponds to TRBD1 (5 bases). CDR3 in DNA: TGTGCCAGCAGCGTAATGACAGACTCGAACACCGGGGAGCTGTTTTTT. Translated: CASSVMTDSNTGELFF. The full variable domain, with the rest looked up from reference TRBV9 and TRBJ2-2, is DSGVTQTPKHLITATGQRVTLRCSPRSGDLSVYWYQQSLDQGLQFLIQYYNGEERAKGNILERFSAQQFPDLHSELNLSSLELGDSALYFCASSVMTDSNTGELFFGEGSRLTVL.